The source of this TCR beta chain is a study of radiotherapy plus CTLA-4 blockade in lung cancer. Clones were read by immunoSEQ multiplex PCR, and TCRdb kept only the in-frame ones, dropping some. The table has just under 45,000 clones, 60% to 70% seen once; the top ten hold around a quarter. About this clone itself: What it binds is unknown.

Findings and limits, study-wide: TCR clones of tumor origin grew in blood after radiotherapy plus ipilimumab.

Trimming removed 5 bases at V and 11 bases at J, with 21 bases between. Germline assignment: CDR1 SGHAT and CDR2 FQNNGV. CDR3 length: 14 amino acids. V gene TRBV11-2 combines with J gene TRBJ1-1; D is perhaps TRBD1 (6 bases). This TCR was recovered from a human donor with non-small cell lung cancer who had a partial response to radiotherapy plus ipilimumab. Sample: peripheral blood, taken from a patient treated with radiotherapy plus ipilimumab. Here the CDR3 reads CASSHPGTLTVAFF. The DNA for the CDR3 is TGTGCCAGCAGCCACCCAGGGACACTGACGGTGGCTTTCTTT.